Presented here are 4 T cell receptor beta chains from one specimen sequenced in a study of CD8 T cells in ankylosing spondylitis. TCRdb independently ran MiXCR on the 5' RACE reads; one entry per CDR3 protein. Among about 230,000 distinct CDR3 sequences listed, 8% to 9% were seen once. The sample taken for sequencing was blood, either unsorted or a sorted T cell fraction (not recorded which). Receptor source: a female donor with ankylosing spondylitis or in good health (not recorded which).

This clonotype was counted ten times or more. This chain connects TRBV20-1 to TRBJ1-1, with a possible D match to TRBD1 (6 bases). The germline V gene has CDR1 DFQATT and CDR2 SNEGSKA (reference sequence). The CDR3 covers 14 residues. With 0 bases removed from V and 10 bases from J, the gap between germline ends came to 18 bases. CDR3 sequence (DNA): TGCAGTGCTAGAGATGTCCTACAGGGATTCGGAGCTTTCTTT. Its protein is CSARDVLQGFGAFF.

This clonotype was observed many times. This chain links TRBV5-6 with TRBJ2-1; 9 bases agree with TRBD1. The CDR3 extends over 15 amino acids. The V gene end was trimmed by 1 base and the J gene end by 7 bases; junction bases not matched to a gene: 6. Germline V gene data show CDR1 as SGHDT and CDR2 as YYEEEE. CDR3 amino acids: CASSLTGGRGNEQFF. As DNA, the CDR3 is TGTGCCAGCAGCTTGACAGGGGGCCGGGGTAATGAGCAGTTCTTC.

This clonotype came up many times. CDR3 nucleotide sequence: TGCGCCAGCAGCTTGGACACCTCACTGACGAGGGAGCAGTACTTC. This sequence encodes CASSLDTSLTREQYF. This chain joins TRBV5-1 and TRBJ2-7; D gene ambiguous. CDR1 is SGHRS and CDR2 is YFSETQ in the germline V gene. The CDR3 spans 15 residues. Deletions cut 0 bases from V and 7 bases from J, with 17 bases between. The entire variable domain, with the rest obtained from reference TRBV5-1 and TRBJ2-7, is as follows: KAGVTQTPRYLIKTRGQQVTLSCSPISGHRSVSWYQQTPGQGLQFLFEYFSETQRNKGNFPGRFSGRQFSNSRSEMNVSTLELGDSALYLCASSLDTSLTREQYFGPGTRLTVT.

About this clonotype itself: One junction end does not reproduce the germline sequence, and a read error may be involved. V usage is TRBV15 and J usage is TRBJ1-3; 7 bases agree with TRBD1. The CDR3 loop spans 15 amino acids. Germline CDR1 and CDR2: LNHNV and YYDKDF (reference sequence). CDR3 region: CATSGDRAYGNTIYF. The CDR3 region has the DNA TGTGCCACCAGCGGAGACAGGGCTTATGGAAACACCATATATTTT.